The clone carrying this T cell receptor beta chain was recorded many times. The sample belongs to a study of identical twins. Germline CDR1 is SGHTA and CDR2 is FQGNSA. V lost 7 bases and J lost 9, with 10 bases in between. This CDR3 has 11 amino acids. TCRdb independently ran MiXCR on the 5' RACE reads; one entry per CDR3 protein. The table includes some 710,000 distinct CDR3 sequences, 5.5% to 7.5% detected once. This chain joins TRBV7-2 and TRBJ2-1; D uncertain. The sequencing input was naive T cells sorted from blood. This receptor was obtained from a young man in good health. The CDR3 loop is CASTTRAEQFF. The CDR3 DNA follows: TGTGCCAGCACCACGCGAGCTGAGCAGTTCTTC.